A single sample gave rise to the 17 T cell receptor beta chains below, sequenced in a study of cytomegalovirus exposure and HLA in healthy donors. 13 Jbeta primers and 60 Vbeta primers were used for the PCR. Using immunoSEQ multiplex PCR, the repertoire was profiled, and TCRdb retains in-frame clones only, with some absent. The sample lists around 95,000 clones; approximately 83% were seen once. Material for sequencing was PBMCs. The receptors stem from a female donor in good health and CMV-seropositive.

The rearrangement joins TRBV9 to TRBJ2-1; 12 bases line up with TRBD2. Trimming at V came to 0 bases and at J to 8 bases, leaving 6 bases not matched to a gene. The germline CDR1 and CDR2 sequences are SGDLS and YYNGEE. The CDR3 length is 16 residues. In DNA form, the CDR3 reads TGTGCCAGCAGCGTAGATGCGGCTAGCGGGGGGGATGAGCAGTTCTTC. Its protein is CASSVDAASGGDEQFF.

The chain links TRBV6-5 to TRBJ2-1; perhaps TRBD2 as D (5 bases). Germline assignment: CDR1 MNHEY and CDR2 SVGAGI. The CDR3 has 13 amino acids. V was clipped by 4 bases and J by 3 bases, with 7 bases between them. The CDR3 nucleotides read TGTGCCAGCAGTTCCCGGGACTACAATGAGCAGTTCTTC. As protein: CASSSRDYNEQFF.

The gene calls are TRBV5-1 and TRBJ2-3; no definite D call. The V end lost 0 bases, the J end lost 2 bases, and 4 bases lay between the germline ends. CDR1 is SGHRS and CDR2 is YFSETQ in the germline V gene. There are 13 residues in the CDR3. In nucleotides, the CDR3 is TGCGCCAGCAGCTTGGCTATCACAGATACGCAGTATTTT. Its translation is CASSLAITDTQYF.

V is TRBV19 and J is TRBJ1-3; 7 bases are a match to TRBD1. There are 16 residues in the CDR3. Germline V lookup: CDR1 LNHDA, CDR2 SQIVND (reference sequence). V shed 5 bases, J shed 0 bases, and the junction held 7 bases outside the gene matches. CDR3 bases: TGTGCCAGTAGTCCACAGGGGACTCTCTCTGGAAACACCATATATTTT. This encodes CASSPQGTLSGNTIYF. The variable domain in full, completed from reference TRBV19 and TRBJ1-3, reads DGGITQSPKYLFRKEGQNVTLSCEQNLNHDAMYWYRQDPGQGLRLIYYSQIVNDFQKGDIAEGYSVSREKKESFPLTVTSAQKNPTAFYLCASSPQGTLSGNTIYFGEGSWLTVV.

J is TRBJ2-7 and V is TRBV9; D is perhaps TRBD1 (5 bases). V was cut by 4 bases and J by 1 base, with 12 bases left in between. CDR1 SGDLS and CDR2 YYNGEE come from the germline V gene. This CDR3 is 14 amino acids long. The CDR3 coding sequence is TGTGCCAGCAGCAAAGGGGTAGATTCCTACGAGCAGTACTTC. This translates into CASSKGVDSYEQYF.

CDR3 loop: CASSPQQGAGETQYF. The CDR3 nucleotides read TGTGCCAGCAGCCCACAACAGGGGGCCGGAGAGACCCAGTACTTC. The rearrangement uses TRBV7-9 and TRBJ2-5; 9 bases fit TRBD1. V was pared by 5 bases and J by 4 bases, with 8 bases of the junction left unmatched. The CDR3 covers 15 residues. Germline V gene lookup returns CDR1 SEHNR and CDR2 FQNEAQ (reference sequence).

The chain uses TRBV19 and TRBJ2-7; TRBD1 matches at 8 bases. V shed 5 bases, J shed 3 bases, and the junction held 9 bases outside the gene matches. The CDR3 is made up of 15 amino acids. In germline, CDR1 is LNHDA, CDR2 SQIVND (reference sequence). The CDR3 DNA reads TGTGCCAGTAGTTTCGGACAGGGAGTAAACTACGAGCAGTACTTC. It is translated as CASSFGQGVNYEQYF. Variable domain in full (rest from reference TRBV19 and TRBJ2-7): DGGITQSPKYLFRKEGQNVTLSCEQNLNHDAMYWYRQDPGQGLRLIYYSQIVNDFQKGDIAEGYSVSREKKESFPLTVTSAQKNPTAFYLCASSFGQGVNYEQYFGPGTRLTVT.

As regards this clone: At one end, the junction sequence differs from germline, possibly due to a read error. The J gene is TRBJ2-1, the V gene TRBV5-6, with D uncertain. Germline V gene sequence: CDR1 SGHDT, CDR2 YYEEEE. The CDR3 is 15 amino acids. CDR3 loop: CSSSLGLSSYNEQFF. DNA of the CDR3: TGTTCCAGCAGCTTGGGCCTGAGCTCCTACAATGAGCAGTTCTTC.

The CDR3 DNA reads TGTGCCAGTAGTATAGCCCCTCAAGCAGGCTATGGCTACACCTTC. Encoded protein: CASSIAPQAGYGYTF. This sequence joins TRBV19 and TRBJ1-2, with D uncertain. This CDR3 comprises 15 residues. The germline V gene has CDR1 LNHDA and CDR2 SQIVND (reference sequence). V shed 1 base and J shed 4 bases, with 13 bases lying between them.

The CDR3 protein is CASRMGLAGDTDTQYF. The CDR3 DNA reads TGTGCCAGCAGAATGGGACTAGCGGGGGACACAGATACGCAGTATTTT. The chain uses TRBV7-9 and TRBJ2-3; TRBD2 aligns across 14 bases. The CDR3 is 16 amino acids. Germline V gene data show CDR1 as SEHNR and CDR2 as FQNEAQ (reference sequence). The J segment lost 2 bases and the V segment lost 6 bases, leaving 4 bases of the junction unmatched.

This clone was observed a single time. This chain connects TRBV6-6 to TRBJ1-5; D perhaps matches TRBD1 (5 bases). Germline CDR1 and CDR2: MNHNY and SVGAGI (reference sequence). The CDR3 length is 14 residues. With 7 bases removed from V and 9 bases from J, the gap between germline ends came to 19 bases. CDR3 protein: CASNPRQTSRPQHF. The CDR3 nucleotides read TGTGCCAGCAACCCGAGACAGACTAGTCGGCCCCAGCATTTT.

On this clone itself: The sample contains more than one DNA sequence encoding this CDR3. This rearrangement joins TRBV27 to TRBJ2-5; no firm D call. V was pared by 4 bases and J by 5 bases, with 5 bases between. The CDR3 totals 11 residues. CDR1 MNHEY and CDR2 SMNVEV come from the germline V gene (reference sequence). The CDR3 nucleotides read TGTGCCAGCAGTTCCCGGGAGACCCAGTACTTC. Translation: CASSSRETQYF.

The J gene is TRBJ1-1, the V gene TRBV11-2, with D perhaps TRBD1 (5 bases). CDR1 is SGHAT and CDR2 is FQNNGV in the germline V gene. Trimming took off 6 bases at V and 0 bases at J, with 14 bases between the two ends. This CDR3 has 15 amino acids. CDR3 bases: TGTGCCAGCAGGGACCTCTTACAGGTGAACACTGAAGCTTTCTTT. It specifies CASRDLLQVNTEAFF.

This chain connects TRBV29-1 to TRBJ2-6; TRBD1 is a possible D gene (5 bases). The V gene lost 3 bases and the J gene lost 0 bases, with 9 bases spanning the gap. The CDR3 covers 15 residues. In germline, CDR1 is SQVTM, CDR2 ANQGSEA. The CDR3 DNA sequence: TGCAGCGTTGATGACAGAGACTCTGGGGCCAACGTCCTGACTTTC. This sequence encodes CSVDDRDSGANVLTF.

The rearrangement links TRBV14 to TRBJ1-1; 10 bases are a match to TRBD1. With 6 bases clipped from V and 5 bases from J, the junction kept 6 bases outside the gene matches. This CDR3 has 14 amino acids. Looked up from germline, CDR1 is SGHDN and CDR2 is FVKESK. CDR3 sequence: CASSYLDRGTEAFF. The CDR3 DNA follows: TGTGCCAGCAGTTACTTGGACAGGGGGACTGAAGCTTTCTTT.

The chain carries TRBV27 and TRBJ1-4, with 8 bases identical to TRBD1. J was trimmed by 3 bases and V by 4 bases; bases with no gene match: 4. The CDR3 covers 15 residues. Germline-derived CDR1 and CDR2 are MNHEY and SMNVEV (reference sequence). The chain's CDR3 is CASSSQGAANEKLFF. CDR3 DNA: TGTGCCAGCAGTTCCCAGGGGGCGGCTAATGAAAAACTGTTTTTT.

This chain links TRBV28 with TRBJ2-1; 7 bases are a match to TRBD1. The junction had 13 bases not matched to a gene; V was cut back by 6 bases and J by 2 bases. The length of the CDR3 is 17 residues. CDR1 and CDR2 from the germline V gene are MDHEN and SYDVKM. The CDR3 is CASRKFPQGTAYNEQFF. The CDR3 DNA sequence: TGTGCCAGCAGGAAATTCCCCCAAGGGACAGCCTACAATGAGCAGTTCTTC.